This TCR beta chain comes out of a study of cytomegalovirus exposure and HLA in healthy donors listed by TCRdb under 2017. A note on the overall study: An earlier analysis of roughly 630 of the donors reported approximately 300 Gb of sequence data and some 120 million unique TCR beta sequences from 150 million to 200 million T cells. Around 320 gigabases of sequencing data and approximately 85 million unique TCR sequences were included in an early release covering 550 to 800 HLA-typed donors. Of the 398 genotyped donors, roughly 85% fell in the genetic ancestry cluster associated with self-reported Caucasian donors. The aim of the study was to test whether cataloging public T cell receptors could identify signatures of past pathogen exposure. The study used immunosequencing to profile the T cell repertoires of about 670 subjects and linked those repertoires to cytomegalovirus serostatus. Along with the approximately 670-subject first cohort, a separate validation cohort of over a hundred different subjects was used. The study combined high-throughput TCR immunosequencing, statistical association of individual TCRs with disease status, and machine learning to predict cytomegalovirus infection status. A later analysis re-examined previously published TCR beta repertoires from 610 or so donors and added high-resolution HLA genotyping to investigate patterns of TCR occurrence. The later analysis used no new phenotypic data to find candidate immune exposures, relying instead on TCR beta sequences and their occurrence across donors. To decide whether each TCR beta V gene segment behaved as functional or pseudogenic, an earlier analysis of some 600 of the donors relied on high-throughput TCR beta sequencing. Donor age, sex, ethnicity and CMV serostatus were compiled alongside the repertoire data. Genome-wide SNP genotypes for about 55% of the roughly 670 donors were used in a later genetic analysis, which treated that subset as a discovery cohort. All discovery cohort repertoires had been generated using a single sequencing platform. HLA typing covered class I and class II loci at four-digit resolution. The number of donors typed differed by locus, with about 629-630 for A, B, C, DRB1 and DQB1, 522 for DQA1, some 570 for DPA1, and some 470 for DPB1. Several DR-DQ haplotypes were treated as single units for association and clustering because of strong linkage in the cohort. On average, 235,054 unique TCR beta nucleotide sequences were sequenced per donor among a few hundred genotyped donors of the cohort, with roughly a sixth of those sequences being non-productive.

The cohort comprised fewer than 700 healthy bone marrow donors. At the time of sampling, every cohort member was nominally healthy, though immune exposures that went unrecorded were likely present. The donor tested CMV seronegative, placing the donor among the 350 to 400 seronegative members of the cohort. A peripheral blood sample was collected from each donor, and TCR beta sequencing was performed on peripheral blood mononuclear cells. The Qiagen DNeasy Blood Extraction Kit was used to extract genomic DNA from the blood cell samples. Taken from cysteine to phenylalanine, the CDR3 has 14 residues. Just the 42-base CDR3 DNA is kept, in frame starting at base 1. From the germline V gene, CDR1 is MNHEY and CDR2 is SVGAGI. The junction shows trimming of 5 bases on V and 2 bases on J, plus 7 bases between the germline ends. With regard to this clone: It has no known antigen specificity. No base quality information exists; no much larger clone differs at one position.

Study-wide findings and limitations: The study gave a list of 150 to 200 TCR beta chains associated with cytomegalovirus. The authors suggested that the approach could potentially be extended to other disease states and immunological phenotypes. A further reported finding was that TCR beta sequences accurately predicted the HLA-A and HLA-B alleles for most subjects in the first cohort. The classifier was reported to diagnose cytomegalovirus status with high specificity and sensitivity in both the original and validation cohorts. The 87-base-pair reads could not distinguish some IMGT-functional V segments, including TRBV6-2 and TRBV6-3, so those segments were excluded. Because counts were too low, around 17 rarely observed V segments, including chromosome 9 orphons, were left out of the earlier analysis of approximately 580 of the donors. In an earlier analysis of about 550 of the donors, most TCR beta V segments were observed in productive rearrangements about 87% or about 30% of the time, broadly matching IMGT annotations. V-gene and J-gene trimming of TCR beta chains was associated with a missense DCLRE1C variant in a later genetic analysis, and the association was replicated in an independent cohort. Correlated functional status among segregating V segments might be attributable to linkage disequilibrium, but an unknown experimental factor could not be ruled out. CMV serostatus was the only immune exposure information available for the cohort. Across donors, most TCR sequences were observed very rarely, whereas some public TCRs were present in many individuals. A later genetic analysis reported fewer N-insertions in productive TCRs among donors in an Asian-associated ancestry cluster than the roughly 670-donor mean. Most CMV-associated TCR beta chains appeared to be HLA-restricted in a later analysis, and the HLA associations seemed to be driven largely by CMV exposure. A later analysis associated 16,951 TCR beta sequences with specific HLA alleles at a false discovery rate of 0.05. This cohort had only TCR beta chains sequenced, and the lack of alpha or paired-chain data limited which features could be detected. When HLA alleles, especially DR and DQ, strongly co-occurred, attributing TCR associations to individual alleles was difficult. The presence/absence analyses assumed that sequencing depth was roughly uniform across donors, and that assumption may not be true. The sequencing pipeline was judged likely to have produced a cluster of highly shared sequence variants as a technical artifact. According to a later analysis, TCR association rates differed among HLA loci, with DRB1 alleles showing the most associated TCRs and HLA-C alleles showing the fewest. Compared with equally common non-associated chains, HLA-associated TCR beta chains in a later analysis were more clonally expanded and had lower generation probabilities. Because HLA typing was unavailable for some donors at each locus, only the typed subset was used in association tests. In a later analysis, several top co-occurrence clusters were reported to appear linked to parvovirus B19, influenza, CMV and Epstein-Barr virus. A few of the identified cytomegalovirus-associated TCR beta chains were confirmed in vitro to be specific for cytomegalovirus antigens.

Libraries came from the immunoSEQ multiplex PCR assay. A mixture of 60 forward primers for TCR Vbeta segments and 13 reverse primers for TCR Jbeta segments was used in the multiplex PCR. The CDR3 region of rearranged TCR beta genes was amplified from genomic DNA by a multiplex PCR assay. The Illumina HiSeq System was used to sequence the amplified TCR beta libraries as 87-base-pair reads. Per the original workflow: A later analysis tallied around 82 million unique TCR beta chains across the 700 or so repertoires, and approximately 12 million of those chains were shared by two or more donors. To remove PCR and sequencing errors, raw reads were error-corrected and collapsed into unique sequences using a nearest-neighbor algorithm that merged closely related sequences. Alignment of CDR3 sequences to IMGT reference sequences was used to assign V, D and J gene segments. For a sequence to be retained, a match of at least six nucleotides was required to both a V gene segment and a J gene segment. A rearrangement was called productive if the CDR3 had no stop codons and remained in frame with V and J, and every other rearrangement was called non-productive. Following IMGT convention, CDR3 was defined as the stretch from the second conserved V-encoded cysteine to the conserved J-encoded phenylalanine. Sequences without an unambiguous match to a single V gene segment were excluded from the earlier analysis of approximately 560 of the donors. In an earlier analysis of some 590 of the donors, a V segment was called functional when productive rearrangements were above 56.7%, and segregating when the standard deviation between donors exceeded 5%. A statistical classification framework was built for diagnosing cytomegalovirus status from the catalog of TCR beta chain sequences. A later analysis assigned V and J genes by comparing TCR nucleotide sequences with IMGT/GENE-DB human TR gene sequences. The TCRdist pipeline was used in a later analysis to assign CDR3 sequences and most-parsimonious VDJ recombination scenarios. In a later analysis, every TCR beta chain was defined by the combination of its CDR3 amino acid sequence and its V-gene family, and reads without a unique V-gene family were dropped. As a way to deal with suspected cross-contamination and a sequencing artifact, a later analysis dropped roughly 620 nucleotide sequences that were highly shared and had low generation probability. In a later analysis, a clonal expansion index for each public chain was calculated from normalized within-repertoire ranks of inferred template counts. In a later analysis, generation probabilities were computed with a VDJ recombination model fitted to out-of-frame rearrangements, and the resulting probabilities were checked against IGoR. In a later analysis, hypergeometric tests were used to score TCR-TCR, TCR-HLA and TCR-CMV co-occurrence, with a repertoire-size bias correction applied to TCR pairs. A later analysis estimated false discovery rates by permuting HLA or CMV assignments 20 times. In a later analysis, co-occurring TCRs were grouped using DBSCAN, and TCRdist sequence similarity was added for clustering within HLA-allele-positive subsets. Repertoires with fewer than 30,000 or more than 120,000 public chains were left out of co-occurrence clustering, as were four to six repertoires with anomalous nucleotide sharing. The table was pulled from immuneACCESS by TCRdb, which kept in-frame rearrangements only. Such tables lose some clones; where checked, under half of the loss comes from unresolved V genes, and the rest has no known cause. That table is the source of V, J and clone size, and D and trimming were worked out from the DNA. Present in this sample are approximately 140,000 clones, about 79% of which were seen just once. The ten largest clones represent 2.8% of the sample.

The sequencing input was PBMCs. This TCR came from a male donor in good health and CMV-seronegative. The rearrangement combines TRBV6-5 with TRBJ2-6; TRBD1 is perhaps the D gene, given 5 matching bases. The DNA is TGTGCCAGCAGTCAAGGGGCTGGGGCCAACGTCCTGACTTTC. Its translation is CASSQGAGANVLTF.